These T cell receptor beta chains were read from a single sample in a study of identifying expanded T cells in peripheral blood. This table comes from immunoSEQ multiplex PCR, and its TCRdb copy is limited to in-frame clones, with some not included. The table lists about 54,000 clones, approximately 89% of them singletons, with roughly 3.5% in the top ten. The sequenced material came from blood. Receptors originate from a person aged 18 to 75 in good health. The CDR3 runs from the conserved cysteine through the conserved F or W. A D gene is named only where the DNA matches it firmly. Clone size is not always given. Where it is, it says once, few, many or a class for expanded clones.

D gene,V gene,CDR3 length,J gene,clone size,CDR3 protein,CDR3 DNA
-,TRBV27,13,TRBJ2-5,-,CASSLSRQETQYF,TGTGCCAGCAGTTTATCGAGGCAAGAGACCCAGTACTTC
-,TRBV4-2,14,TRBJ2-7,-,CASSQDLKGGEQYF,TGTGCCAGCAGCCAAGATCTGAAAGGGGGCGAGCAGTACTTC
TRBD2,TRBV27,16,TRBJ2-3,-,CASSFLAGGGTDTQYF,TGTGCCAGCAGTTTTCTAGCGGGAGGCGGCACAGATACGCAGTATTTT
-,TRBV6-6,14,TRBJ2-2,-,CASSYSSRAGELFF,TGTGCCAGCAGTTACTCGAGTCGGGCCGGGGAGCTGTTTTTT
TRBD2,TRBV2,16,TRBJ2-7,few,CASSLAPSGGGLEQYF,TGTGCCAGCAGCTTAGCCCCTAGCGGGGGGGGTCTGGAGCAGTACTTC
TRBD1,TRBV6-5,16,TRBJ2-7,-,CASSLKLRTGVYEQYF,TGTGCCAGCAGTTTGAAGCTGCGGACAGGGGTTTACGAGCAGTACTTC
TRBD2,TRBV7-2,17,TRBJ2-5,once,CASSLALAGGFQETQYF,TGTGCCAGCAGCTTAGCGCTCGCGGGGGGTTTTCAAGAGACCCAGTACTTC
-,TRBV6-1,14,TRBJ2-5,few,CASGAGAGKETQYF,TGTGCCAGCGGGGCCGGGGCAGGGAAGGAGACCCAGTACTTC
TRBD1,TRBV29-1,13,TRBJ1-2,-,CSVVPTQGVGYTF,TGCAGCGTTGTTCCCACGCAGGGGGTTGGCTACACCTTC
-,TRBV18,15,TRBJ2-2,-,CASSPGTMNTGELFF,TGTGCCAGCTCACCAGGGACGATGAACACCGGGGAGCTGTTTTTT
-,TRBV7-8,16,TRBJ2-7,-,CASSIAGPGQIYEQYF,TGTGCCAGCAGCATCGCAGGACCAGGACAGATCTACGAGCAGTACTTC
-,TRBV28,15,TRBJ2-1,-,CASSFHQPGDSEQFF,TGTGCCAGCAGTTTTCACCAGCCGGGGGATAGTGAGCAGTTCTTC
-,TRBV7-8,15,TRBJ1-4,-,CASSLLGSRGEKLFF,TGTGCCAGCAGCTTACTGGGCAGCAGGGGTGAAAAACTGTTTTTT
-,TRBV15,13,TRBJ2-5,-,CATSRDPGETQYF,TGTGCCACCAGCAGAGACCCGGGGGAGACCCAGTACTTC
TRBD1,TRBV4-3,15,TRBJ1-1,-,CASSHRTGRNTEAFF,TGCGCCAGCAGCCATCGGACAGGGAGGAACACTGAAGCTTTCTTT
TRBD2,TRBV28,16,TRBJ2-1,-,CASRPISGSSYNEQFF,TGTGCCAGCAGACCCATTAGCGGGAGCTCCTACAATGAGCAGTTCTTC
-,TRBV6-6,14,TRBJ2-7,few,CASSPRTEAYEQYF,TGTGCCAGCAGTCCTCGGACAGAAGCCTACGAGCAGTACTTC
-,TRBV19,13,TRBJ1-3,once,CASRLSSGNTIYF,TGTGCCAGTCGGCTATCCTCTGGAAACACCATATATTTT
TRBD2,TRBV27,14,TRBJ2-1,-,CASSKTSGYIPQFF,TGTGCCAGCAGTAAGACTAGCGGTTATATCCCGCAGTTCTTC
-,TRBV4-2,15,TRBJ1-2,-,CASSQDRAPNYGYTF,TGTGCCAGCAGCCAAGACAGGGCCCCTAACTATGGCTACACCTTC
-,TRBV21-1,16,TRBJ2-7,-,CASSNIPWGNLDEQYF,TGTGCCAGCAGCAACATCCCTTGGGGGAATCTGGATGAGCAGTACTTC
TRBD2,TRBV7-3,15,TRBJ2-7,medium-sized,CASSSTSGSNSEQYF,TGTGCCAGCAGCTCAACTAGCGGGAGTAACTCCGAGCAGTACTTC
-,TRBV5-1,14,TRBJ2-5,-,CASSSGLGEETQYF,TGCGCCAGCAGCTCAGGACTGGGGGAGGAGACCCAGTACTTC
-,TRBV28,13,TRBJ1-1,-,CASSLRQYTEAFF,TGTGCCAGCAGCCTGCGACAGTACACTGAAGCTTTCTTT
TRBD1,TRBV14,17,TRBJ2-7,-,CASSQDPLTGTGVLRYF,TGTGCCAGCAGCCAAGATCCCCTCACCGGGACAGGGGTGCTTAGGTACTTC
-,TRBV10-3,16,TRBJ2-1,-,CAISDVRGSTYNEQFF,TGTGCCATCAGTGACGTCAGGGGAAGTACCTACAATGAGCAGTTCTTC
TRBD2,TRBV5-1,15,TRBJ2-7,-,CASSSGLAGVYEQYF,TGCGCCAGCAGCTCAGGACTAGCGGGAGTCTACGAGCAGTACTTC
TRBD1,TRBV9,14,TRBJ1-4,-,CASSPGTGEEKLFF,TGTGCCAGCAGTCCAGGGACAGGGGAGGAAAAACTGTTTTTT
-,TRBV12-5,15,TRBJ2-2,-,CASGLVRESGGELFF,TGTGCTAGTGGTTTGGTCAGAGAATCCGGCGGGGAGCTGTTTTTT
-,TRBV5-5,13,TRBJ2-7,-,CASSLDGSYEQYF,TGTGCCAGCAGCTTGGACGGCTCCTACGAGCAGTACTTC
-,TRBV6-6,14,TRBJ1-4,-,CASSYVGASEKLFF,TGTGCCAGCAGTTACGTGGGGGCTTCCGAAAAACTGTTTTTT
-,TRBV1,20,TRBJ2-4,-,CTSSQTRVRGTILAKNIQYF,TGCACCAGCAGCCAAACTCGGGTCCGGGGGACAATCCTAGCCAAAAACATTCAGTACTTC
TRBD2,TRBV7-2,16,TRBJ2-1,-,CASSPPASGGWDEQFF,TGTGCCAGCAGCCCCCCGGCTAGCGGGGGGTGGGATGAGCAGTTCTTC
-,TRBV12-2,14,TRBJ2-4,-,CASRRGSGRAIQYF,TGTGCAAGTCGGCGAGGCAGCGGGCGGGCCATTCAGTACTTC
-,TRBV5-1,14,TRBJ2-5,-,CASSQSLAGETQYF,TGCGCCAGCAGCCAGAGCCTCGCGGGGGAGACCCAGTACTTC
TRBD2,TRBV10-3,13,TRBJ2-3,-,CAIGGGRGDTQYF,TGTGCCATCGGAGGAGGGAGGGGAGATACGCAGTATTTT
-,TRBV18,13,TRBJ2-1,-,CASSGSSGSEQFF,TGTGCCAGCTCAGGTTCGAGCGGCAGTGAGCAGTTCTTC
TRBD2,TRBV9,13,TRBJ2-7,-,CASSRGAGGEQYF,TGTGCCAGCAGCCGAGGCGCGGGGGGAGAGCAGTACTTC
-,TRBV5-1,14,TRBJ1-1,-,CASSEQEGYTEAFF,TGCGCCAGCAGCGAACAGGAGGGATACACTGAAGCTTTCTTT
-,TRBV6-6,16,TRBJ1-5,-,CASSSTPSRGGQPQHF,TGTGCCAGCAGTTCCACTCCAAGCAGGGGAGGTCAGCCCCAGCATTTT
TRBD1,TRBV27,13,TRBJ1-1,-,CASRRTGRTEAFF,TGTGCCAGCAGGCGGACAGGGAGGACTGAAGCTTTCTTT
-,TRBV5-1,15,TRBJ1-4,-,CASSSQGGGNEKLFF,TGCGCCAGCAGCTCCCAAGGGGGGGGAAATGAAAAACTGTTTTTT
-,TRBV30,15,TRBJ2-5,-,CAWMRGGRIQETQYF,TGTGCCTGGATGCGTGGGGGGAGGATTCAAGAGACCCAGTACTTC
-,TRBV19,18,TRBJ1-2,-,CASSIGDPGGPLNYGYTF,TGTGCCAGTAGTATCGGGGATCCGGGGGGTCCTCTTAACTATGGCTACACCTTC
-,TRBV28,14,TRBJ1-3,-,CASSSMGPGNTIYF,TGTGCCAGCAGTTCCATGGGGCCTGGAAACACCATATATTTT
-,TRBV4-1,16,TRBJ2-7,-,CASSQDNTGVSYEQYF,TGCGCCAGCAGCCAAGACAACACTGGGGTCAGCTACGAGCAGTACTTC
TRBD1,TRBV6-4,16,TRBJ2-1,-,CASSNGLQGAGNEQFF,TGTGCCAGCAGTAACGGTCTACAGGGGGCTGGAAATGAGCAGTTCTTC